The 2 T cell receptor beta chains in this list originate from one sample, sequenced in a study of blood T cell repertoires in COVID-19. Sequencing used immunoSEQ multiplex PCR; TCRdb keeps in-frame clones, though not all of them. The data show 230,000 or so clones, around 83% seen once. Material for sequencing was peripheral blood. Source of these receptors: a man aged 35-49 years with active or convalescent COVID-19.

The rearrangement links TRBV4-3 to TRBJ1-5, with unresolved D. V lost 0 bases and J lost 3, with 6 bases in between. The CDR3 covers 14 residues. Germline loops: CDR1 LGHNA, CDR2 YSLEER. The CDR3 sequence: CASSQEADNQPQHF. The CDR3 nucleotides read TGCGCCAGCAGCCAAGAGGCAGACAATCAGCCCCAGCATTTT.

The CDR3 sequence: CASRARFPLKLFF. CDR3 sequence (DNA): TGTGCCAGCAGAGCCCGTTTCCCCCTGAAACTGTTTTTT. The chain joins TRBV28 to TRBJ1-4; D gene unclear. The V end was cut by 6 bases, the J end by 11 bases, with 16 bases between. Germline values: CDR1 MDHEN, CDR2 SYDVKM. The CDR3 is 13 residues long.